These 3 T cell receptor beta chains originate from one sample sequenced in a study of CD8+ T cells in alopecia areata. Extracted RNA was reverse transcribed into cDNA, the sequencing template. The repertoire was sequenced with immunoSEQ multiplex PCR; TCRdb's copy has only in-frame clones and lacks some. The table lists about 150,000 clones, approximately 87% of them singletons. The sequencing used CD8+ T cells sorted from blood, collected at week 0. Receptor source: a human donor with alopecia areata.

The DNA for the CDR3 is TGTGCCAGCAGCCCTGCCCGGGACTTCGAGCAGTACTTC. Protein: CASSPARDFEQYF. The chain employs TRBV7-8 and TRBJ2-7, with D tentatively TRBD2 (6 bases). Germline CDR1 and CDR2: SGHVS and FQNEAQ. The V end was cut by 5 bases, the J end by 6 bases, with 14 bases between. The CDR3 consists of 13 residues.

This chain joins TRBV5-5 and TRBJ1-5; D gene ambiguous. This CDR3 is built from 18 residues. Germline assignment: CDR1 SGHKS and CDR2 YYEKEE (reference sequence). Trimming shortened V by 0 bases and J by 1 base, and 17 bases separated the two germline ends. In DNA, the CDR3 is TGTGCCAGCAGCTTGGTGTGGCCACCAACCGCAAGCAATCAGCCCCAGCATTTT. It translates to CASSLVWPPTASNQPQHF.

The genes are TRBV4-1 and TRBJ2-1; TRBD2 aligns across 9 bases. Germline assignment: CDR1 MGHRA and CDR2 YSYEKL. The length of the CDR3 is 17 residues. With 3 bases clipped from V and 0 bases from J, the junction kept 6 bases outside the gene matches. The CDR3 spells CASSHPSGGSSYNEQFF. In DNA, the CDR3 is TGCGCCAGCAGCCATCCGAGCGGGGGGAGCTCCTACAATGAGCAGTTCTTC.